This paragraph covers one TCR beta chain sequence. Its antigen is as yet unknown. Being one base from a much bigger clone, this may be a read error. The TCR beta CDR3 regions underwent amplification using RNA transcripts as the source. A first-round RT-PCR of the TCR CDR3 used the HTBI primer set. MiXCR was run by TCRdb on the multiplex PCR reads, yielding one entry per CDR3 protein. Counted here are roughly 350,000 distinct CDR3 sequences, over 11% occurring once; the ten biggest clones make up 20% to 25%. This sample was included in a study of T cells in Graves' hyperthyroidism and ophthalmopathy. The CDR3 totals 15 residues. Study findings and constraints: Most thyroid clonotypes expanded above 0.001 were also detected in blood.

Orbital computed tomography and thyroid ultrasound, together with serum TRAb and thyroxine and clinical symptoms, were used for diagnoses. The sequencing input was blood. This clonotype was obtained from a woman in her thirties with Graves' hyperthyroidism. The chain links TRBV12-3 or TRBV12-4 to TRBJ2-2, with D perhaps matching TRBD1 or TRBD2 (5 bases each). The CDR3, as DNA: TGTGCCAGCAAGAATATAGAGGGGAACACCAGGGAGCTGTTTTTT. This sequence encodes CASKNIEGNTRELFF.